This note documents a single T cell receptor beta chain sequence. The antigen is unknown. With no exception, relapse followed autologous stem cell transplantation in all patients, and brentuximab vedotin exposure varied. Generated by immunoSEQ multiplex PCR, the TCRdb table keeps only in-frame clones and is missing some. This repertoire shows about 100,000 clones, approximately 80% found once; its top ten account for 10% to 15%. CDR3 length: 14 amino acids. Germline V CDR1 and CDR2: LNHDA, SQIVND (reference sequence). The V end was cut by 3 bases, the J end by 6 bases, with 12 bases between. The sample is drawn from a study of PD-1 blockade in classical Hodgkin lymphoma. Whole-study findings and limits: Initiation of nivolumab under 1 year after ASCT led to exclusion of patients.

This material consisted of peripheral blood mononuclear cells (PBMCs), taken at baseline. This clonotype was obtained from a human donor with classical Hodgkin lymphoma. The chain combines TRBV19 with TRBJ1-5; maybe TRBD1 (5 bases). CDR3 protein: CASSIARVTQPQHF. Here the CDR3 DNA reads TGTGCCAGTAGTATCGCCAGGGTGACTCAGCCCCAGCATTTT. Variable domain in full (rest from reference TRBV19 and TRBJ1-5): DGGITQSPKYLFRKEGQNVTLSCEQNLNHDAMYWYRQDPGQGLRLIYYSQIVNDFQKGDIAEGYSVSREKKESFPLTVTSAQKNPTAFYLCASSIARVTQPQHFGDGTRLSIL.